Listed below are T cell receptor beta chains from one sample, sequenced in a study of read filtering for tumor transcriptome and immune sequencing. MiXCR, run by TCRdb on the reads, gives a single entry per CDR3 protein. The repertoire holds more than 100,000 distinct CDR3 sequences, with 13% as singletons. Sequencing input: a population of CD138-negative cells sorted from bone marrow. The source is a donor at least 40 years old with multiple myeloma. CDR3s include the opening cysteine and the closing phenylalanine or tryptophan. Each record gives: V gene, J gene, clone size, D gene, CDR3 DNA, CDR3 protein. The D gene is left open where the match is weak. Clone size is shown for a subset of rows, as once, few, many or a class of expanded clone.

v_call: TRBV4-1
j_call: TRBJ1-1
clone_size: many
d_call: TRBD1
cdr3_nt: TGCGCCAGCAGCCGAACAACAGGGGGCAAGGCTGAAGCTTTCTTT
cdr3_aa: CASSRTTGGKAEAFF

v_call: TRBV28
j_call: TRBJ2-1
clone_size: many
d_call: TRBD2
cdr3_nt: TGTGCCAGCAGGGATAGCGGGAGGGCCTCGAATGAGCAGTTCTTC
cdr3_aa: CASRDSGRASNEQFF

v_call: TRBV29-1
j_call: TRBJ2-5
clone_size: many
d_call: TRBD2
cdr3_nt: TGCAGCGTTGAACGCGGGGGAGAAGAGACCCAGTACTTC
cdr3_aa: CSVERGGEETQYF

v_call: TRBV29-1
j_call: TRBJ1-1
clone_size: many
d_call: .
cdr3_nt: TGCAGCGTAGCACAGGAGGCCAACACTGAAGCTTTCTTT
cdr3_aa: CSVAQEANTEAFF

v_call: TRBV5-1
j_call: TRBJ2-1
clone_size: few
d_call: TRBD1
cdr3_nt: TGCGCCAGCAGCTTGGGGGACAGGGGCTCCTACAATGAGCAGTTCTTC
cdr3_aa: CASSLGDRGSYNEQFF

v_call: TRBV24-1
j_call: TRBJ2-1
clone_size: few
d_call: .
cdr3_nt: TGTGCCACCAGTGATTTTGGCTCCTACAATGAGCAGTTCTTC
cdr3_aa: CATSDFGSYNEQFF

v_call: TRBV5-1
j_call: TRBJ2-5
clone_size: many
d_call: .
cdr3_nt: TGCGCCAGCAGCTTGGTCCTAGCTGGGGAGACCCAGTACTTC
cdr3_aa: CASSLVLAGETQYF

v_call: TRBV7-2
j_call: TRBJ2-5
clone_size: .
d_call: TRBD1
cdr3_nt: TGTGCCAGCAGCCCCCCCTGGACAGGGACAGAGACCCAGTACTTC
cdr3_aa: CASSPPWTGTETQYF

v_call: TRBV6-1
j_call: TRBJ2-2
clone_size: many
d_call: TRBD2
cdr3_nt: TGTGCCAGCAGACCTAGCGGGAGTAGCACCGGGGAGCTGTTTTTT
cdr3_aa: CASRPSGSSTGELFF

v_call: TRBV30
j_call: TRBJ2-1
clone_size: many
d_call: .
cdr3_nt: TGTGCCTGGAGACCATCGGGAGTGTACAATGAGCAGTTCTTC
cdr3_aa: CAWRPSGVYNEQFF